The 29 T cell receptor beta chains below all came from one sample that was sequenced in a study of CXCR3-negative and CXCR3-positive naive CD8 T cells. These receptors have no known antigen. Libraries were UMI-labeled 5' RACE TRB cDNA. TCRdb derives one entry per CDR3 protein from the 5' RACE reads, leaving out DNA. The sample has 100,000 to 150,000 distinct CDR3 sequences. The study, taken as a whole, reports: Comparison of naive cells showed more hydrophobic TRB CDR3s in CXCR3-positive than in CXCR3-negative naive cells.

Specimen: naive CXCR3+ CD8+ T cells from blood. The subset is: CD45RO-CCR7+CD27+CD95- naive CD8+ T cells expressing CXCR3 (TNR3+). The receptors come from a human donor in good health. Some clones in this sample may be carry-over from other donors' samples.

The chain has TRBV7-3 and TRBJ1-6; the TCRdb D gene call, TRBD1, has no DNA to confirm it. CDR3 length: 14 residues. Germline V gene sequence: CDR1 SGHTA, CDR2 FQGTGA. CDR3 protein: CASSLKQGSSPLHF.

The gene calls are TRBV4-1 and TRBJ2-3. The length of the CDR3 is 18 residues. Germline V gene lookup returns CDR1 MGHRA and CDR2 YSYEKL. This chain's CDR3 is CASSLPNTDTQLTDTQYF.

This sequence joins TRBV12-3 or TRBV12-4 and TRBJ2-7; the D gene TCRdb calls, TRBD1, cannot be checked with no DNA. The CDR3 loop spans 13 amino acids. CDR3 in amino acids: CASSLVGPYEQYF.

The chain couples TRBV11-2 to TRBJ1-1. Germline-derived CDR1 and CDR2 are SGHAT and FQNNGV. The CDR3 runs 13 residues. This CDR3 reads CASSPQSNTEAFF. Filled out from reference TRBV11-2 and TRBJ1-1, the complete variable domain reads EAGVAQSPRYKIIEKRQSVAFWCNPISGHATLYWYQQILGQGPKLLIQFQNNGVVDDSQLPKDRFSAERLKGVDSTLKIQPAKLEDSAVYLCASSPQSNTEAFFGQGTRLTVV.

The V gene is TRBV29-1, the J gene TRBJ2-7; TCRdb's D gene call, TRBD2, goes unchecked for lack of DNA. Germline V lookup: CDR1 SQVTM, CDR2 ANQGSEA. The CDR3 sequence is 18 residues long. The CDR3 sequence: CSVEIGGVGTGGSYEQYF.

V and J are TRBV29-1 and TRBJ2-7. Germline V CDR1 and CDR2: SQVTM, ANQGSEA. CDR3 size: 11 residues. The CDR3 sequence is CSVGSEVEQYF.

This chain connects TRBV3-1 to TRBJ2-1. The CDR3 is 15 amino acids. The germline CDR1 and CDR2 sequences are LGHDT and YNNKEL (reference sequence). CDR3 in amino acids: CASSQDSSSYNEQFF.

The genes are TRBV7-2 and TRBJ2-7; TCRdb proposes TRBD1, but this gene call is untestable without DNA. Germline V lookup: CDR1 SGHTA, CDR2 FQGNSA. The CDR3 is 16 amino acids. This chain's CDR3 is CASSLDMGVGAYEQYF.

The genes are TRBV9 and TRBJ2-1. CDR1 SGDLS and CDR2 YYNGEE come from the germline V gene. The CDR3 is 13 residues long. CDR3 protein: CASSVWVGNEQFF.

The chain is built from TRBV27 and TRBJ2-1; the TCRdb call, TRBD2, lacks DNA for checking. From germline, CDR1 is MNHEY and CDR2 SMNVEV (reference sequence). The CDR3 is made up of 15 amino acids. This CDR3 reads CASSSSGGVANEQFF.

The chain joins TRBV6-5 to TRBJ2-3; lacking DNA, the TRBD2 call made by TCRdb goes unchecked. Looked up from germline, CDR1 is MNHEY and CDR2 is SVGAGI. The CDR3 is 17 amino acids. CDR3: CASSHPTASGGTDTQYF.

V is TRBV4-1 and J is TRBJ2-7; TCRdb proposes TRBD2, but this gene call is untestable without DNA. The CDR3 loop spans 13 amino acids. Germline CDR1 and CDR2: MGHRA and YSYEKL. CDR3 in amino acids: CASSSRTSYEQYF.

This chain's CDR3 is CASSVDLGPYEQYF. The chain uses TRBV9 and TRBJ2-7; TCRdb's D call of TRBD1 is untestable without DNA. The CDR3 is 14 amino acids. Germline CDR1 reads SGDLS; CDR2 reads YYNGEE. Drawing the rest from reference TRBV9 and TRBJ2-7, the complete variable domain is DSGVTQTPKHLITATGQRVTLRCSPRSGDLSVYWYQQSLDQGLQFLIQYYNGEERAKGNILERFSAQQFPDLHSELNLSSLELGDSALYFCASSVDLGPYEQYFGPGTRLTVT.

CDR3: CASSLGDREWDNEQFF. V and J are TRBV5-6 and TRBJ2-1; TCRdb's D gene call, TRBD1, goes unchecked for lack of DNA. This CDR3 is 16 amino acids long. CDR1 SGHDT and CDR2 YYEEEE come from the germline V gene.

The chain combines TRBV28 with TRBJ2-1; TCRdb proposes TRBD1, but this gene call is untestable without DNA. The germline CDR1 and CDR2 sequences are MDHEN and SYDVKM. CDR3 length: 19 residues. CDR3 residues: CASSLSLRDPGGSDNEQFF.

The chain is built from TRBV5-4 and TRBJ2-3; the TCRdb call, TRBD2, lacks DNA for checking. CDR1 and CDR2 (germline): SGHNT, YYREEE (reference sequence). The CDR3 is 18 amino acids. This CDR3 reads CASSPGLAGRSSTDTQYF.

The chain is built from TRBV19 and TRBJ2-1. From germline, CDR1 is LNHDA and CDR2 SQIVND (reference sequence). The CDR3 spans 15 residues. CDR3 sequence: CASSKSSNSYNEQFF.

The V call is TRBV9, the J call TRBJ2-7; lacking DNA, the TRBD1 call made by TCRdb goes unchecked. This CDR3 region has 15 residues. CDR1 is SGDLS, CDR2 YYNGEE, per germline. The CDR3 sequence: CASSLRDRGPYEQYF.

This sequence joins TRBV9 and TRBJ2-1; the D gene TCRdb calls, TRBD1, cannot be checked with no DNA. Germline loops: CDR1 SGDLS, CDR2 YYNGEE. The CDR3 covers 14 residues. CDR3 loop: CASSGTVSYNEQFF.

The chain has TRBV28 and TRBJ2-7; there is no DNA to check the TCRdb D call of TRBD1. Germline V gives CDR1 MDHEN, CDR2 SYDVKM. This CDR3 spans 13 amino acids. CDR3 sequence reads: CASRWTGTYEQYF.

The chain has TRBV9 and TRBJ2-7; TCRdb calls TRBD2, which cannot be checked without DNA. CDR1 SGDLS and CDR2 YYNGEE come from the germline V gene. The CDR3 extends over 15 amino acids. This CDR3 reads CASSATSAGEWEQYF.

V is TRBV5-1 and J is TRBJ2-5; TCRdb proposes TRBD1, but this gene call is untestable without DNA. The CDR3 sequence is 16 residues long. Germline assignment: CDR1 SGHRS and CDR2 YFSETQ. The CDR3 loop is CASRRTAPLREETQYF.

The chain uses TRBV5-1 and TRBJ2-7; TCRdb gives TRBD1 as the D gene, but with no DNA this cannot be confirmed. This CDR3 has 16 residues. Looked up from germline, CDR1 is SGHRS and CDR2 is YFSETQ. CDR3: CASSPGPRGGADEQYF.

The genes are TRBV6-2 or TRBV6-3 and TRBJ2-3; TCRdb lists TRBD2, though no DNA is available to test this call. Germline V gives CDR1 MNHEY, CDR2 SVGEGT. This CDR3 comprises 20 residues. CDR3 amino acids: CASSYGASGRANEATDTQYF.

This chain links TRBV29-1 with TRBJ1-2; absent DNA, TCRdb's TRBD1 call cannot be checked. Per the germline V gene, CDR1 is SQVTM and CDR2 is ANQGSEA. This CDR3 comprises 14 residues. The CDR3 region is CSASATGEGLGYTF.

The chain employs TRBV7-2 and TRBJ2-7. Germline CDR1 and CDR2: SGHTA and FQGNSA. This CDR3 has 15 amino acids. The chain's CDR3 is CASSFFAGASYEQYF.

J is TRBJ2-7 and V is TRBV7-9; TCRdb reports TRBD2, a call that lacks DNA to check it against. Germline V gene data show CDR1 as SEHNR and CDR2 as FQNEAQ (reference sequence). This CDR3 has 15 residues. The CDR3 loop is CASSLGLAGHYEQYF.

The chain couples TRBV12-3 or TRBV12-4 to TRBJ1-1. The CDR3 contains 15 residues. CDR3 residues: CASSFKEHLNTEAFF.

V usage is TRBV29-1 and J usage is TRBJ1-1; lacking DNA, the TRBD1 call made by TCRdb goes unchecked. Germline V lookup: CDR1 SQVTM, CDR2 ANQGSEA. The CDR3 consists of 13 residues. The CDR3 sequence is CSVGEDGNTEAFF.